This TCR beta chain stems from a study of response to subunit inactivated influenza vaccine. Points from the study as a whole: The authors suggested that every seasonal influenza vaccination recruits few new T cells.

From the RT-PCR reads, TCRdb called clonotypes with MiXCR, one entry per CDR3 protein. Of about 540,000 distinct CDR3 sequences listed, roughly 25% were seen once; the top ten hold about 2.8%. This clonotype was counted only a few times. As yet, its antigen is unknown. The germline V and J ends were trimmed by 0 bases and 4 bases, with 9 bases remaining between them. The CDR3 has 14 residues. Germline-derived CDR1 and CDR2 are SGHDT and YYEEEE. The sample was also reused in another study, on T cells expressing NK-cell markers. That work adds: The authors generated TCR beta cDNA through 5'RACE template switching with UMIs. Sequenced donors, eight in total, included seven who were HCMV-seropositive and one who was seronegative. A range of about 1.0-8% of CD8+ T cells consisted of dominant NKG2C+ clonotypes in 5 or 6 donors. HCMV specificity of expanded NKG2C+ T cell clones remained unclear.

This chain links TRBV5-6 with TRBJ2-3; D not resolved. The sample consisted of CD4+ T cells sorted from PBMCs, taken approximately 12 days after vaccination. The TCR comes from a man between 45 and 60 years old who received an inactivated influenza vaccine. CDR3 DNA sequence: TGTGCCAGCAGCTTGGTTTCGACGTCAGATACGCAGTATTTT. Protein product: CASSLVSTSDTQYF.